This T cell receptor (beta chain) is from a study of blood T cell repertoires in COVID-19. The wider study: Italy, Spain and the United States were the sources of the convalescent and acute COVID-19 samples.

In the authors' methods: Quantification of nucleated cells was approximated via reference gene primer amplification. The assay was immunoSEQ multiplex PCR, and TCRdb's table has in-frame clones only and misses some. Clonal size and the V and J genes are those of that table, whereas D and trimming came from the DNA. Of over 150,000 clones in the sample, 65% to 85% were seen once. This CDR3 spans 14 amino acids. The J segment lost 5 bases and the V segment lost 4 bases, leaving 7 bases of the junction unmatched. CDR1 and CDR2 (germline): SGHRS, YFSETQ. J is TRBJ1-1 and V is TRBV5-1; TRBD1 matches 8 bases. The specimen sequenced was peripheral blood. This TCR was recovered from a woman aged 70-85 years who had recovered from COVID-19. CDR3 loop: CASSAPTGGTEAFF. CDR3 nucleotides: TGCGCCAGCAGCGCCCCTACAGGGGGAACTGAAGCTTTCTTT.